Presented here are 26 T cell receptor beta chains from one specimen sequenced in a study of T cells in women clearing cervical HPV infection. The repertoire was sequenced with immunoSEQ multiplex PCR; TCRdb's copy has only in-frame clones and lacks some. The repertoire table contains 30,000 to 45,000 clones. What was sequenced was blood buffy coat. These receptors were obtained from a woman aged 18 to 75 with a cervical HPV16 infection that either progressed to CIN3+ or cleared (not recorded which).

Notes on this clone: The CDR3 end lies 3 residues beyond the end of the read and is filled in from the germline J gene. The genes are TRBV5-4 and TRBJ2-3; 8 positions agree with TRBD1. Germline CDR1 SGHNT, CDR2 YYREEE (reference sequence). CDR3 length equals 15 residues. J was trimmed by 1 base and V by 4 bases; bases with no gene match: 5. Partial CDR3 DNA: TGTGCCAGCAGCAAGACAGGGGTAGGCACAGATACG. This gives the protein CASSKTGVGTDT. The entire CDR3 is CASSKTGVGTDTQYF.

A note on this clone: The read ends 3 residues shy of where the CDR3 ends; the end is completed using the germline J gene. The chain carries TRBV6-2 or TRBV6-3 and TRBJ1-4, with D possibly TRBD1 on 5 matching bases. V dropped 11 bases and J dropped 8 bases, with 18 bases sitting between them. The CDR3 consists of 13 residues. Germline loops: CDR1 MNHEY, CDR2 SVGEGT. CDR3 residues: CAVPPGGREKLFF. The covered CDR3 bases are TGTGCCGTCCCCCCGGGGGGAAGGGAAAAA.

In the case of this clone: From the germline J gene comes the end of the CDR3, since the read stops 3 residues before it. This sequence joins TRBV30 and TRBJ1-5; no reliable D call. The CDR3 length is 15 residues. Germline CDR1 and CDR2: GTSNPN and SVGIG (reference sequence). Trimming removed 0 bases from V and 1 base from J, with 10 bases in between. The CDR3 reads CAWSVRGVSNQPQHF. CDR3 DNA, as far as it was read: TGTGCCTGGAGTGTACGCGGGGTGAGCAATCAGCCC.

With respect to this clone: The read is 3 residues too short to cover the CDR3 end, so that end is filled in from the germline J gene. The V and J genes are TRBV19 and TRBJ1-1, with a tentative D call TRBD1 (5 bases). Germline V gene sequence: CDR1 LNHDA, CDR2 SQIVND (reference sequence). Trimming removed 5 bases from V and 3 bases from J, with 13 bases in between. The CDR3 is 14 residues long. CDR3 in amino acids: CASSVGTGYTEAFF. The part of the CDR3 DNA that was read is TGTGCCAGTAGTGTAGGGACGGGGTACACTGAA. Complete variable domain (other parts from reference TRBV19 and TRBJ1-1): DGGITQSPKYLFRKEGQNVTLSCEQNLNHDAMYWYRQDPGQGLRLIYYSQIVNDFQKGDIAEGYSVSREKKESFPLTVTSAQKNPTAFYLCASSVGTGYTEAFFGQGTRLTVV.

Turning to this clone: The missing CDR3 end, 3 residues past where the read stops, is filled in from the germline J gene. The chain couples TRBV18 to TRBJ2-4; 7 bases are a match to TRBD1. The CDR3 extends over 16 amino acids. Germline CDR1 is KGHSH and CDR2 is LQKENI. The sequenced CDR3 bases are TGTGCCAGCTCAACCAACCGGGACAGCCTTAACTATGGT. This sequence encodes CASSTNRDSLNYG. The whole CDR3 protein reads CASSTNRDSLNYGQYF. Using reference TRBV18 and TRBJ2-4 for the parts outside the CDR3, the full variable domain is NAGVMQNPRHLVRRRGQEARLRCSPMKGHSHVYWYRQLPEEGLKFMVYLQKENIIDESGMPKERFSAEFPKEGPSILRIQQVVRGDSAAYFCASSTNRDSLNYGQYFGAGTRLSVL.

The CDR3 DNA, read in part, is TGTGCCGCGCCCCCGACTAGCGGGGTGAACACCGGGGAG. Residues: CAAPPTSGVNTGE. The CDR3, in full, reads CAAPPTSGVNTGELFF. The rearrangement links TRBV30 to TRBJ2-2; 11 nucleotides line up with TRBD2. The read halts 3 residues ahead of the CDR3 end, with the missing end drawn from the germline J gene. CDR1 is GTSNPN, CDR2 SVGIG, per germline (reference sequence). The junction had 9 bases not matched to a gene; V was cut back by 8 bases and J by 1 base. There are 16 residues in the CDR3.

About this clone: The read ends 3 residues early relative to the CDR3; the germline J gene fills the gap. The J gene is TRBJ2-1, the V gene TRBV20-1, with 7 bases lining up with TRBD2. The CDR3 spans 13 residues. Germline CDR1 and CDR2: DFQATT and SNEGSKA (reference sequence). V shed 3 bases and J 5 bases; nucleotides not matched to a gene: 4. The covered CDR3 bases are TGCAGTGCTAGTTGGAGCGGGAACAATGAG. Translated, it gives CSASWSGNNE. In full, the CDR3 reads CSASWSGNNEQFF.

On this clone itself: The observed sequence ends 3 residues before the CDR3 terminus, with the missing tail filled in from the germline J gene. The chain links TRBV29-1 to TRBJ2-1, with 12 bases lining up with TRBD2. This CDR3 has 18 residues. Germline V gene data show CDR1 as SQVTM and CDR2 as ANQGSEA. V shed 2 bases and J 4 bases; nucleotides not matched to a gene: 12. Partial CDR3 DNA: TGCAGCGTTGAACGGTGGACTAGCGGGATGGTCCAATACAATGAG. It codes for CSVERWTSGMVQYNE. The full-length CDR3 reads as CSVERWTSGMVQYNEQFF.

About this clone itself: The CDR3 goes on 3 residues after the read ends, and that part is filled in from the germline J gene. Other DNA sequences in the sample encode the same CDR3. The chain uses TRBV7-8 and TRBJ1-2; D may be TRBD1 (6 bases). Germline CDR1 reads SGHVS; CDR2 reads FQNEAQ. The V and J ends lost 5 bases and 4 bases respectively, with 14 bases between them. The CDR3 sequence is 14 residues long. The sequenced part of the CDR3 DNA is TGTGCCAGCAGCCCACGACAGGTTACCTATGGC. It codes for CASSPRQVTYG. The CDR3, in full, reads CASSPRQVTYGYTF.

Regarding this clone: The read is 3 residues too short to cover the CDR3 end, so that end is filled in from the germline J gene. The chain couples TRBV7-9 to TRBJ2-7; 12 nucleotides line up with TRBD1. Trimming removed 5 bases from V and 4 bases from J; junction bases left unmatched: 6. Germline loops: CDR1 SEHNR, CDR2 FQNEAQ (reference sequence). The CDR3 loop spans 15 amino acids. The CDR3 DNA, read in part, is TGTGCCAGCAGCGGCGGGACAGGGGGCTTATACGAG. The encoded protein is CASSGGTGGLYE. The entire CDR3 is CASSGGTGGLYEQYF.

A remark on this clone: The read falls 3 residues short of the CDR3 end, and the missing part is taken from the germline J gene. The chain carries TRBV27 and TRBJ2-7; D gene ambiguous. Trimming took 3 bases from V and 1 from J, leaving 10 bases between them. From germline, CDR1 is MNHEY and CDR2 SMNVEV (reference sequence). The CDR3 has 14 amino acids. Incomplete CDR3 DNA: TGTGCCAGCAGTTTTAACCAGGAGTCCTACGAG. Encoded protein: CASSFNQESYE. Given in full, the CDR3 is CASSFNQESYEQYF.

Notes on this clone: The DNA ends 3 residues before the CDR3 does, and the rest of the CDR3 is filled in from the germline J gene. The chain employs TRBV5-1 and TRBJ2-1; 13 bases are shared with TRBD2. After removal of 7 bases from V and 3 bases from J, the junction contained 1 base not matched to a gene. The germline gives CDR1 SGHRS, CDR2 YFSETQ. The CDR3 consists of 14 residues. The CDR3 here is CASRTSGSYNEQFF. CDR3 DNA, as far as it was read: TGCGCCAGCCGGACTAGCGGGAGCTACAATGAG.

With respect to this clone: The CDR3 extends 3 residues past the end of the read, so its final part is completed from the germline J gene. The gene calls are TRBV5-4 and TRBJ1-1; no clear D. V dropped 2 bases and J dropped 7 bases, with 9 bases sitting between them. The germline V gene encodes CDR1 SGHNT and CDR2 YYREEE (reference sequence). CDR3 length equals 12 residues. The CDR3 loop reads CASSLGQVEAFF. The CDR3 DNA, read in part, is TGTGCCAGCAGCTTAGGGCAGGTTGAA.

Remarks on this clone: The sequenced fragment ends 3 residues before the CDR3 boundary, so the rest is inferred from the germline J gene. V is TRBV4-1 and J is TRBJ2-3; TRBD1 aligns across 7 bases. V was pared by 5 bases and J by 0 bases, with 8 bases of the junction left unmatched. Germline CDR1 MGHRA, CDR2 YSYEKL. The length of the CDR3 is 16 residues. The CDR3 loop reads CASSFPRGQSTDTQYF. CDR3 DNA, as far as it was read: TGCGCCAGCAGCTTCCCGAGGGGACAGAGCACAGATACG.

The covered CDR3 bases are TGCAGTGCTCCTAGACCCCCCATGGAGACC. Translating it yields CSAPRPPMET. The entire CDR3 protein is CSAPRPPMETQYF. This chain links TRBV20-1 with TRBJ2-5; D is unresolved. The read ends 3 residues before the CDR3 terminus; that terminus is restored from the germline J gene. V lost 5 bases and J lost 5, with 15 bases in between. The CDR3 spans 13 residues. CDR1 is DFQATT and CDR2 is SNEGSKA in the germline V gene (reference sequence).

Worth noting for this clone: The sequenced fragment ends 3 residues before the CDR3 boundary, so the rest is inferred from the germline J gene. This chain joins TRBV12-5 and TRBJ2-7; no firm D call. The CDR3 length is 12 residues. From germline, CDR1 is LGHNT and CDR2 FRNRAP. The germline V and J ends were trimmed by 0 bases and 3 bases, with 3 bases remaining between them. CDR3 DNA (partial): TGTGCTAGTGGTTTGGTCCGCTACGAG. Its translation is CASGLVRYE. The whole CDR3 sequence reads CASGLVRYEQYF.

The part of the CDR3 DNA that was read is TGTGCCAGCAGTTTAAGACGGGGGGGGCGGGAGACC. This translates into CASSLRRGGRET. The entire CDR3 protein is CASSLRRGGRETQYF. V and J are TRBV12-3 or TRBV12-4 and TRBJ2-5; 8 positions agree with TRBD2. The read terminates 3 residues before the CDR3 end, so the remaining end is supplied by the germline J gene. V dropped 2 bases and J dropped 5; count of bases not matched to a gene: 7. The CDR3 runs to 15 residues.

CDR3 region: CSARDLNEQFF. CDR3 bases read: TGCAGTGCTAGAGATCTGAATGAG. V and J are TRBV20-1 and TRBJ2-1; D gene unclear. The read stops 3 residues short of the end of the CDR3; the missing end is completed from the germline J gene. In germline, CDR1 is DFQATT, CDR2 SNEGSKA (reference sequence). The CDR3 is made up of 11 amino acids. Trimming removed 0 bases at V and 7 bases at J, with 4 bases between.

About this clone: The CDR3 goes on 3 residues after the read ends, and that part is filled in from the germline J gene. The rearrangement joins TRBV7-2 to TRBJ2-5; 8 positions agree with TRBD1. V gave up 5 bases and J gave up 7 bases; unmatched junction bases: 12. The CDR3 is made up of 15 amino acids. From germline, CDR1 is SGHTA and CDR2 FQGNSA. CDR3 amino acids: CASSPNPGTGGTQYF. The part of the CDR3 DNA that was read is TGTGCCAGCAGCCCTAACCCCGGGACAGGCGGGACC.

On this clone: The read ends 3 residues early relative to the CDR3; the germline J gene fills the gap. The rearrangement joins TRBV20-1 to TRBJ2-7; TRBD1 matches at 8 bases. The CDR3 contains 14 residues. The V and J ends lost 6 bases and 0 bases, in that order; junction bases with no gene match: 7. Germline CDR1 is DFQATT and CDR2 is SNEGSKA (reference sequence). The CDR3 DNA, read in part, is TGCAGTGCCCTAGGGACAGGTCTCTCCTACGAG. Translation: CSALGTGLSYE. In full, the CDR3 is CSALGTGLSYEQYF.

CDR3 in amino acids: CATETGGNQPQHF. The part of the CDR3 DNA that was read is TGTGCCACCGAGACAGGGGGCAATCAGCCC. The chain uses TRBV19 and TRBJ1-5; 8 nucleotides align to TRBD1. Sequencing ends 3 residues short of the CDR3 end; the germline J gene provides the rest. Germline CDR1 is LNHDA and CDR2 is SQIVND (reference sequence). Trimming at V came to 10 bases and at J to 2 bases, leaving 4 bases not matched to a gene. The CDR3 runs 13 residues.

In the case of this clone: The read finishes 3 residues shy of the CDR3 end, and the germline J gene is used to complete it. The gene calls are TRBV27 and TRBJ1-2; a weak D match, TRBD1 (6 bases). Germline assignment: CDR1 MNHEY and CDR2 SMNVEV (reference sequence). The length of the CDR3 is 14 residues. V shed 6 bases and J shed 7 bases, with 18 bases lying between them. CDR3 region: CASRDGGQGFGYTF. The DNA read from the CDR3 is TGTGCCAGCAGGGACGGGGGGCAGGGCTTTGGC.

For this clone: The sequenced fragment ends 3 residues before the CDR3 boundary, so the rest is inferred from the germline J gene. The chain has TRBV19 and TRBJ2-5, with 14 bases identical to TRBD2. With V trimmed by 10 bases and J by 5 bases, 12 bases remained unmatched. Germline values: CDR1 LNHDA, CDR2 SQIVND (reference sequence). There are 16 residues in the CDR3. The CDR3 region is CATRGLAGDFRETQYF. CDR3 bases read: TGTGCCACTAGGGGACTAGCGGGAGACTTTAGGGAGACC.

To note about this clone: The CDR3 end lies 3 residues beyond the end of the read and is filled in from the germline J gene. This chain uses TRBV5-4 with TRBJ2-7, with a possible D match to TRBD2 (5 bases). The CDR3 sequence is 13 residues long. V dropped 0 bases and J dropped 4 bases, with 8 bases sitting between them. Germline V CDR1 and CDR2: SGHNT, YYREEE (reference sequence). CDR3 region: CASSLETGYEQYF. The part of the CDR3 DNA that was read is TGTGCCAGCAGCTTGGAAACGGGGTACGAG.

In the case of this clone: The read halts 3 residues ahead of the CDR3 end, with the missing end drawn from the germline J gene. The chain employs TRBV4-2 and TRBJ2-3, with D perhaps TRBD2 (5 bases). CDR1 and CDR2 from the germline V gene are LGHNA and YNFKEQ. Trimming removed 1 base from V and 5 bases from J, with 10 bases in between. The CDR3 runs 14 residues. The CDR3 bases that were read are TGTGCCAGCAGCCAAGGGACTTCCGGAGATACG. Its translation is CASSQGTSGDT. From start to end, the CDR3 is CASSQGTSGDTQYF.

Of note for this clone: Compared with germline, one end of the junction differs, possibly owing to a read error. The read ends 3 residues early relative to the CDR3; the germline J gene fills the gap. V gene TRBV4-2 combines with J gene TRBJ1-2; a weak D match, TRBD1 (5 bases). The CDR3 is made up of 14 amino acids. From germline, CDR1 is LGHNA and CDR2 YNFKEQ. Incomplete CDR3 DNA: TGCGCCAGCAGCCTCGTGGGGGGGAACTATGGC. As protein: CASSLVGGNYG. In full, the CDR3 reads CASSLVGGNYGYTF.